Listed below are T cell receptor beta chains from one sample, sequenced in a study of blood T cells in healthy people across ages. Using its own MiXCR run on the 5' RACE reads, TCRdb lists one record per CDR3 protein. The table has approximately 290,000 distinct CDR3 sequences, 25% to 30% seen once. Sequencing was performed on blood. These receptor sequences come from a woman in her sixties or seventies in good health. Each CDR3 is given with its conserved first and last residue. The D gene is left open where the match is weak. A clone size is listed for some rows: how often the clone was seen (once, few, many), or a class if it is expanded.

CASSFLDSGALQETQYF	TGTGCCAGCAGCTTTTTGGACAGCGGGGCCCTCCAAGAGACCCAGTACTTC	TRBJ2-5	NA	TRBV5-6	NA
CASSEGGGHTDTQYF	TGTGCCAGCAGTGAAGGCGGGGGCCACACAGATACGCAGTATTTT	TRBJ2-3	NA	TRBV6-4	NA
CASSLVSGSGETQYF	TGTGCCAGCAGCTTAGTGAGCGGGAGTGGGGAGACCCAGTACTTC	TRBJ2-5	TRBD2	TRBV7-2	NA
CASSSGGPEAFF	TGTGCCAGCAGTTCAGGGGGGCCTGAAGCTTTCTTT	TRBJ1-1	TRBD1	TRBV12-3/TRBV12-4	many
CSASSSTGGNEQFF	TGCAGTGCTAGCTCCTCGACAGGGGGCAATGAGCAGTTCTTC	TRBJ2-1	TRBD1	TRBV20-1	few
CASSWWDSANYGYTF	TGTGCCAGCAGCTGGTGGGACAGCGCTAACTATGGCTACACCTTC	TRBJ1-2	TRBD1	TRBV11-2	NA
CSARGSRSGNTIYF	TGCAGTGCTCGCGGGTCTCGCTCTGGAAACACCATATATTTT	TRBJ1-3	NA	TRBV20-1	NA
CASSEGFSRDLDEQYF	TGTGCCAGCAGTGAGGGGTTCTCGCGGGATCTAGATGAGCAGTACTTC	TRBJ2-7	NA	TRBV2	few
CVSSDVGFGGRPSGNTIYF	TGTGTCAGCAGCGACGTAGGGTTCGGGGGACGGCCCTCTGGAAACACCATATATTTT	TRBJ1-3	NA	TRBV9	few
CSATSRGTGLQETQYF	TGCAGTGCTACCAGCAGGGGTACGGGGCTCCAAGAGACCCAGTACTTC	TRBJ2-5	NA	TRBV20-1	NA
CSASSYGTRGPETQYF	TGCAGTGCTAGCTCCTACGGGACTAGGGGGCCCGAGACCCAGTACTTC	TRBJ2-5	NA	TRBV20-1	NA
CASSLGLEQETQYF	TGTGCCAGCAGCTTAGGACTGGAGCAAGAGACCCAGTACTTC	TRBJ2-5	NA	TRBV7-9	NA
CASSSYGTGVYEQYF	TGTGCCAGCAGTTCCTACGGGACAGGAGTCTACGAGCAGTACTTC	TRBJ2-7	TRBD1	TRBV27	NA
CSVEGSSGLKYEQYF	TGCAGCGTTGAGGGCTCATCGGGACTAAAGTACGAGCAGTACTTC	TRBJ2-7	TRBD2	TRBV29-1	NA
CATSGRQNFVLAKNIQYF	TGTGCCACCAGCGGTCGACAAAATTTCGTCTTAGCCAAAAACATTCAGTACTTC	TRBJ2-4	NA	TRBV15	few
CATSDYGSYNEQFF	TGTGCCACCAGTGATTACGGGAGTTACAATGAGCAGTTCTTC	TRBJ2-1	NA	TRBV24-1	few
CSAAGLATYEQYF	TGCAGTGCTGCGGGACTAGCCACCTACGAGCAGTACTTC	TRBJ2-7	TRBD2	TRBV20-1	NA
CASSVVAAPGRDEQYF	TGTGCCAGCAGCGTGGTAGCGGCACCAGGGCGCGACGAGCAGTACTTC	TRBJ2-7	NA	TRBV9	NA
CSAKTGGNQPQHF	TGCAGTGCCAAGACAGGGGGAAATCAGCCCCAGCATTTT	TRBJ1-5	TRBD1	TRBV20-1	few
CASSLVDGYTF	TGTGCCAGCAGCTTAGTGGATGGCTACACCTTC	TRBJ1-2	NA	TRBV7-9	NA
CASSLVWVGQGAYEQYF	TGTGCCAGCAGCTTAGTGTGGGTCGGACAGGGGGCCTACGAGCAGTACTTC	TRBJ2-7	TRBD1	TRBV11-2	few
CASSLAQAANTGELFF	TGCGCCAGCAGCTTGGCCCAAGCGGCGAACACCGGGGAGCTGTTTTTT	TRBJ2-2	NA	TRBV5-1	NA
CASTDLTYEQYF	TGTGCCAGCACCGACCTGACCTACGAGCAGTACTTC	TRBJ2-7	NA	TRBV28	few
CSVYSGKTYNEQFF	TGCAGCGTGTATAGCGGGAAGACCTACAATGAGCAGTTCTTC	TRBJ2-1	TRBD2	TRBV29-1	few
CASSRSGPTYNEQFF	TGTGCCAGCAGCCGTAGCGGGCCGACCTACAATGAGCAGTTCTTC	TRBJ2-1	TRBD2	TRBV7-9	NA
CASSLEGPQYF	TGCGCCAGCAGCTTGGAGGGGCCCCAGTACTTC	TRBJ2-5	NA	TRBV5-1	NA
CASSQGTRTNTGELFF	TGCGCCAGCAGCCAAGGGACTAGAACGAACACCGGGGAGCTGTTTTTT	TRBJ2-2	TRBD2	TRBV4-3	few
CASRSAKAYNEQFF	TGTGCCAGCAGAAGCGCTAAAGCCTACAATGAGCAGTTCTTC	TRBJ2-1	NA	TRBV28	few
CASSLQAEYGYTF	TGTGCCAGCAGCCTCCAGGCGGAGTATGGCTACACCTTC	TRBJ1-2	NA	TRBV9	NA
CASSQTQSSIGEKLFF	TGTGCCAGCAGCCAGACCCAGAGTAGTATCGGGGAAAAACTGTTTTTT	TRBJ1-4	NA	TRBV4-2	many
CATGGDDYGYTF	TGTGCTACCGGTGGGGATGACTATGGCTACACCTTC	TRBJ1-2	NA	TRBV3-1	NA
CASSRTGDAYEQYF	TGTGCCAGCTCTCGGACGGGAGACGCCTACGAGCAGTACTTC	TRBJ2-7	NA	TRBV18	NA
CAISGGMGTEAFF	TGTGCCATCAGTGGGGGCATGGGGACTGAAGCTTTCTTT	TRBJ1-1	NA	TRBV10-3	NA
CASSFGTGVGEQYF	TGCGCCAGCAGCTTCGGGACAGGGGTGGGCGAGCAGTACTTC	TRBJ2-7	TRBD1	TRBV5-1	many
CASSASGTPTNEQFF	TGTGCCAGCAGCGCCTCCGGGACTCCGACTAATGAGCAGTTCTTC	TRBJ2-1	NA	TRBV7-3	many